The next 21 T cell receptor beta chains were all read from a single sample in a study of blood T cell repertoires in COVID-19. The table came from immunoSEQ multiplex PCR; TCRdb's copy has only in-frame clones and leaves some out. The table records roughly 140,000 clones, 88% of them present only once. Sequenced material: PBMCs or T cells enriched from blood (not recorded which). The receptor set was obtained from a woman in her thirties with acute COVID-19.

The chain uses TRBV30 and TRBJ2-3; the D is unclear. Trimming left V 2 bases short and J 5 bases short, with 2 bases between. Germline CDR1 GTSNPN, CDR2 SVGIG (reference sequence). This CDR3 contains 10 residues. The CDR3 reads CAWSQDTQYF. The CDR3 DNA is TGTGCCTGGAGTCAAGATACGCAGTATTTT.

The chain employs TRBV14 and TRBJ1-2; D remains unclear. Trimming removed 2 bases at V and 5 bases at J, with 15 bases between. The CDR3 spans 15 residues. CDR1 and CDR2 from the germline V gene are SGHDN and FVKESK. The CDR3 is CASSQRPASTYGYTF. CDR3 bases: TGTGCCAGCAGCCAACGGCCAGCGTCCACTTATGGCTACACCTTC.

The chain couples TRBV7-2 to TRBJ2-7, with 10 bases aligning to TRBD2. This CDR3 has 14 residues. CDR1 is SGHTA, CDR2 FQGNSA, per germline. V gave up 4 bases and J gave up 2 bases; unmatched junction bases: 2. The CDR3 nucleotides are TGTGCCAGCAGCTCCCTAGCGGGGGCCTACGAGCAGTACTTC. Its translation: CASSSLAGAYEQYF.

CDR3 DNA sequence: TGTGCCAGCAGTTTCTTGGACACTACAACGAGTGAAAAACTGTTTTTT. This encodes CASSFLDTTTSEKLFF. The rearrangement links TRBV28 to TRBJ1-4; possibly TRBD1 for D (5 bases). With 3 bases removed from V and 7 bases from J, the gap between germline ends came to 18 bases. CDR1 is MDHEN, CDR2 SYDVKM, per germline. CDR3 length equals 16 residues.

This chain links TRBV29-1 with TRBJ2-7, with 11 bases aligning to TRBD2. Germline V lookup: CDR1 SQVTM, CDR2 ANQGSEA. V trimming: 1 base; J trimming: 3 bases; junction bases outside the gene matches: 8. This CDR3 region has 16 residues. The CDR3 nucleotides are TGCAGCGTTGAAGTCTGGGGACTAGCGGAAGTCTACGAGCAGTACTTC. Its protein product is CSVEVWGLAEVYEQYF.

This chain links TRBV19 with TRBJ2-2; a weak D match, TRBD2 (5 bases). The CDR3 consists of 15 residues. With 7 bases removed from V and 5 bases from J, the gap between germline ends came to 17 bases. Germline CDR1 LNHDA, CDR2 SQIVND (reference sequence). CDR3 in DNA: TGTGCCAGTAACCCTCTAGCTGGTAGGACCGGGGAGCTGTTTTTT. Translation: CASNPLAGRTGELFF.

The genes are TRBV12-3 or TRBV12-4 and TRBJ2-1; 7 bases match TRBD2. The CDR3 contains 13 residues. V gave up 3 bases and J gave up 5 bases; unmatched junction bases: 1. The CDR3 nucleotides read TGTGCCAGCAGTTTTGCGGGGGACAATGAGCAGTTCTTC. Amino acid sequence: CASSFAGDNEQFF.

The chain recombines TRBV28 with TRBJ2-1; TRBD2 might be the D (5 bases). CDR3 length: 16 amino acids. Per germline, CDR1 MDHEN and CDR2 SYDVKM. V was trimmed by 5 bases and J by 2 bases, leaving 16 bases between them. CDR3 sequence reads: CASSPAGQGAYNEQFF. CDR3 DNA: TGTGCCAGCAGTCCGGCGGGCCAAGGCGCCTACAATGAGCAGTTCTTC.

The chain links TRBV19 to TRBJ2-7; D uncertain. Germline values: CDR1 LNHDA, CDR2 SQIVND (reference sequence). The V end lost 5 bases, the J end lost 3 bases, and 14 bases lay between the germline ends. The CDR3 length is 14 residues. The CDR3 here is CASSPGLKSYEQYF. The CDR3 nucleotides are TGTGCCAGTAGTCCGGGTCTCAAAAGCTACGAGCAGTACTTC. The full variable domain, its missing parts supplied by reference TRBV19 and TRBJ2-7, is DGGITQSPKYLFRKEGQNVTLSCEQNLNHDAMYWYRQDPGQGLRLIYYSQIVNDFQKGDIAEGYSVSREKKESFPLTVTSAQKNPTAFYLCASSPGLKSYEQYFGPGTRLTVT.

This sequence joins TRBV7-9 and TRBJ2-7, with 10 bases aligning to TRBD1. The germline V gene has CDR1 SEHNR and CDR2 FQNEAQ (reference sequence). V dropped 5 bases and J dropped 4; count of bases not matched to a gene: 5. The CDR3 is 14 amino acids. The CDR3, as DNA: TGTGCCAGCAGCGAGTGGGGACAGGGGTACGAGCAGTACTTC. Translating it yields CASSEWGQGYEQYF.

The CDR3 is CASSLDRGAEAFF. The CDR3, as DNA: TGTGCCAGTAGTCTCGACAGGGGTGCTGAAGCTTTCTTT. This sequence joins TRBV19 and TRBJ1-1, with 8 bases lining up with TRBD1. This CDR3 is built from 13 residues. Looked up from germline, CDR1 is LNHDA and CDR2 is SQIVND (reference sequence). The ends lost 5 bases at V and 6 bases at J; junction bases unmatched: 5.

The chain recombines TRBV5-1 with TRBJ2-1, with D unclear. The CDR3 is 13 residues long. The ends were cut back, 7 bases at V and 11 bases at J, with 19 bases in the middle. Germline CDR1 is SGHRS and CDR2 is YFSETQ. The CDR3: CASAPGLQPQQFF. The CDR3 nucleotides read TGCGCCAGCGCCCCTGGCCTTCAACCACAGCAGTTCTTC. The whole variable domain, remainder taken from reference TRBV5-1 and TRBJ2-1, is KAGVTQTPRYLIKTRGQQVTLSCSPISGHRSVSWYQQTPGQGLQFLFEYFSETQRNKGNFPGRFSGRQFSNSRSEMNVSTLELGDSALYLCASAPGLQPQQFFGPGTRLTVL.

The rearrangement links TRBV14 to TRBJ2-4; D gene uncertain. Germline CDR1 is SGHDN and CDR2 is FVKESK. The CDR3 sequence is 13 residues long. V lost 4 bases to trimming and J lost 0 bases, with 4 bases between them. CDR3 in amino acids: CASSPLAKNIQYF. The CDR3 DNA reads TGTGCCAGCAGCCCATTAGCCAAAAACATTCAGTACTTC.

This clone was detected a few times. V usage is TRBV18 and J usage is TRBJ2-5; 9 bases align to TRBD1. The CDR3 runs to 15 residues. Per the germline V gene, CDR1 is KGHSH and CDR2 is LQKENI. V lost 2 bases to trimming and J lost 2 bases; unmatched junction nucleotides: 3. The CDR3 protein is CASSPGTGFQETQYF. CDR3 DNA: TGTGCCAGCTCACCAGGGACAGGGTTTCAAGAGACCCAGTACTTC.

The J gene is TRBJ2-3, the V gene TRBV27; 9 bases align to TRBD1. Germline trimming cut 6 bases from V and 3 bases from J; bases unmatched to any gene: 10. Germline V CDR1 and CDR2: MNHEY, SMNVEV (reference sequence). This CDR3 spans 16 amino acids. CDR3 loop: CASSPVGTGRTDTQYF. The CDR3 coding sequence is TGTGCCAGCAGCCCCGTAGGGACAGGGCGGACAGATACGCAGTATTTT.

This chain links TRBV28 with TRBJ1-4, with TRBD1 matching 8 bases. V gave up 4 bases and J gave up 6 bases; unmatched junction bases: 4. The CDR3 has 14 amino acids. CDR1 and CDR2 from the germline V gene are MDHEN and SYDVKM. The CDR3 DNA follows: TGTGCCAGCAGTTCTGGCAGGGGGCATGAAAAACTGTTTTTT. Protein: CASSSGRGHEKLFF.

V usage is TRBV10-3 and J usage is TRBJ1-2; 10 positions agree with TRBD1. Germline V gene lookup returns CDR1 ENHRY and CDR2 SYGVKD. The CDR3 runs to 13 residues. The trim removed 6 bases at V and 6 bases at J, leaving 4 bases unmatched. The CDR3 bases are TGTGCCATCAGGGCCGGGACAGGGGATGGCTACACCTTC. Translating it yields CAIRAGTGDGYTF.

This chain links TRBV24-1 with TRBJ2-3; the match to TRBD2 covers 9 bases. This CDR3 is 15 amino acids long. The V segment lost 6 bases and the J segment 1 base; nucleotides outside the gene matches: 4. Germline V gives CDR1 KGHDR, CDR2 SFDVKD. This chain's CDR3 is CATSTQREGTDTQYF. The CDR3 DNA is TGTGCCACCAGTACCCAGCGGGAGGGCACAGATACGCAGTATTTT.

The chain employs TRBV28 and TRBJ2-2; 7 nucleotides agree with TRBD2. Germline V gives CDR1 MDHEN, CDR2 SYDVKM. This CDR3 spans 14 amino acids. Trimming removed 5 bases from V and 9 bases from J; junction bases left unmatched: 9. The CDR3 DNA is TGTGCCAGCAGTCCCAGCGGGGATCACCGGGAGCTGTTTTTT. Amino acids: CASSPSGDHRELFF.

This clone came up once. A read error may account for a junction end that differs from germline. The chain carries TRBV24-1 and TRBJ1-1, with TRBD1 matching 8 bases. CDR1 KGHDR and CDR2 SFDVKD come from the germline V gene. The CDR3 length is 15 residues. The CDR3 DNA reads as TGTGCCATCAGTGACCCCGGGACAGGCTACACTGAAGCTTTCTTT. Its translation is CAISDPGTGYTEAFF.

The rearrangement links TRBV3-1 (or the pseudogene TRBV3-2) to TRBJ2-3; D may be TRBD2 (5 bases). Looked up from germline, CDR1 is LGHDT and CDR2 is YNNKEL (reference sequence). CDR3 length: 16 amino acids. V dropped 2 bases and J dropped 0 bases, with 12 bases sitting between them. The DNA of the CDR3 is TGTGCCAGCAGCCAACTACTAGATTCTAGCACAGATACGCAGTATTTT. It is translated as CASSQLLDSSTDTQYF.